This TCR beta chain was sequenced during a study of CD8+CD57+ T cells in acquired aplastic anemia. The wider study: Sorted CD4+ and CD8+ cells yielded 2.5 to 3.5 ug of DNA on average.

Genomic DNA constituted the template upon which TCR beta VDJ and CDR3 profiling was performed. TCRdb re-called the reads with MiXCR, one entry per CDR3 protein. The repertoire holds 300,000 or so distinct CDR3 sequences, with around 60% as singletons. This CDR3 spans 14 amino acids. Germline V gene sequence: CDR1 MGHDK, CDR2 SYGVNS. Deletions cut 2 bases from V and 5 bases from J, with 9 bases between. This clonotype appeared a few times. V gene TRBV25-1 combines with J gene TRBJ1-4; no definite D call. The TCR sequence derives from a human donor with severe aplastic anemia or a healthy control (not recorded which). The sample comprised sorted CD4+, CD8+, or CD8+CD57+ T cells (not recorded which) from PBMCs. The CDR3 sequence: CASSEVIGNEKLFF. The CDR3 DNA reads TGTGCCAGCAGTGAAGTAATAGGGAATGAAAAACTGTTTTTT. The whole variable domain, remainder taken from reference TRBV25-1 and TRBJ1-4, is EADIYQTPRYLVIGTGKKITLECSQTMGHDKMYWYQQDPGMELHLIHYSYGVNSTEKGDLSSESTVSRIRTEHFPLTLESARPSHTSQYLCASSEVIGNEKLFFGSGTQLSVL.